The 21 T cell receptor beta chains listed next were all sequenced from one sample in a study of cytomegalovirus exposure and HLA in healthy donors. Primers included in the PCR were 60 Vbeta and 13 Jbeta primers. Sequencing was performed with immunoSEQ multiplex PCR; in TCRdb, only in-frame clones are kept and a portion is missing. The sample holds 190,000 or so clones. Input material: PBMCs. The receptors derive from a boy aged 5-17 years in good health and CMV-seronegative.

This chain links TRBV6-1 with TRBJ2-7; perhaps TRBD2 as D (6 bases). V dropped 8 bases and J dropped 4 bases, with 6 bases sitting between them. CDR1 and CDR2 (germline): MNHNS, SASEGT. There are 10 residues in the CDR3. DNA of the CDR3: TGTGCCAGCGGGAGGTACGAGCAGTACTTC. Translation gives CASGRYEQYF.

V usage is TRBV16 and J usage is TRBJ1-6, with TRBD1 matching 9 bases. Germline trimming cut 4 bases from V and 1 base from J; bases unmatched to any gene: 8. Germline lookup yields CDR1 KGHSY and CDR2 FQNENV. The CDR3 is 18 amino acids. CDR3 bases: TGTGCCAGCAGCCCGGGACAGGGAATCACTTCCTATAATTCACCCCTCCACTTT. Amino acid sequence: CASSPGQGITSYNSPLHF.

A word on this clone: Other DNA sequences in the sample encode the same CDR3. The chain links TRBV19 to TRBJ1-1; D gene unclear. V was cut by 2 bases and J by 0 bases, with 4 bases left in between. Germline loops: CDR1 LNHDA, CDR2 SQIVND (reference sequence). CDR3 length: 13 residues. The CDR3 reads CASSIQVNTEAFF. The CDR3, as DNA: TGTGCCAGTAGTATACAGGTGAACACTGAAGCTTTCTTT.

The chain links TRBV5-1 to TRBJ2-3, with 12 positions matching TRBD2. The CDR3 runs 15 residues. Germline V lookup: CDR1 SGHRS, CDR2 YFSETQ. With V trimmed by 3 bases and J by 5 bases, 4 bases remained unmatched. The CDR3 DNA sequence: TGCGCCAGCAGCTGGACTAGCGGGGTAAAAGATACGCAGTATTTT. This sequence encodes CASSWTSGVKDTQYF.

This chain links TRBV18 with TRBJ2-2; D may be TRBD1 (5 bases). V shed 0 bases and J shed 7 bases, with 12 bases lying between them. Germline V gives CDR1 KGHSH, CDR2 LQKENI. This CDR3 contains 15 residues. In nucleotides, the CDR3 is TGTGCCAGCTCACCACCAAAAGGGGTAGGCGGGGAGCTGTTTTTT. Translating gives CASSPPKGVGGELFF.

This sequence joins TRBV5-6 and TRBJ1-1; possible D gene TRBD1, 5 bases. The germline V gene has CDR1 SGHDT and CDR2 YYEEEE. This CDR3 has 17 residues. V was pared by 4 bases and J by 0 bases, with 19 bases between. The CDR3 region is CASSPGGRATMNTEAFF. The CDR3 DNA is TGTGCCAGCAGCCCGGGTGGCAGGGCCACCATGAACACTGAAGCTTTCTTT.

The V and J genes are TRBV5-1 and TRBJ2-3; weak D call: TRBD2 (7 bases). The ends were cut back, 1 base at V and 1 base at J, with 19 bases in the middle. This CDR3 region has 18 residues. Per germline, CDR1 SGHRS and CDR2 YFSETQ. Here the CDR3 DNA reads TGCGCCAGCAGCTTGCCGAGGGGGGGGCGAGGTGGCACAGATACGCAGTATTTT. Amino acid sequence: CASSLPRGGRGGTDTQYF.

The gene calls are TRBV4-1 and TRBJ1-6; 9 nucleotides line up with TRBD1. J lost 11 bases, V lost 1 base, and 6 bases had no gene match. Germline V gene data show CDR1 as MGHRA and CDR2 as YSYEKL. The CDR3 is made up of 15 amino acids. CDR3 region: CASSQGDRAQAPLHF. In nucleotides, the CDR3 is TGCGCCAGCAGCCAAGGGGACAGGGCACAGGCACCCCTCCACTTT.

V is TRBV28 and J is TRBJ2-5; the match to TRBD1 covers 10 bases. The closer fit of TRBJ2-7 to the DNA end suggests the J call may be wrong. CDR1 and CDR2 from the germline V gene are MDHEN and SYDVKM. CDR3 length equals 18 residues. The CDR3 DNA follows: TGTGCCAGCAGCCCTTATAGCGCGGGGGACAGGGGCAAATACGAGCAGTACTTC. Translating it yields CASSPYSAGDRGKYEQYF.

This chain connects TRBV19 to TRBJ1-2; D gene uncertain. CDR3 length: 17 amino acids. Trimming removed 7 bases from V and 4 bases from J, with 25 bases in between. Germline CDR1 reads LNHDA; CDR2 reads SQIVND (reference sequence). The CDR3 protein is CASTSQDARSHLYGYTF. In DNA form, the CDR3 reads TGTGCCAGTACCTCTCAAGATGCCAGATCTCACCTCTATGGCTACACCTTC.

The J gene is TRBJ1-3, the V gene TRBV9, with D unclear. The CDR3 has 12 residues. With 10 bases removed from V and 4 bases from J, the gap between germline ends came to 12 bases. The V gene's germline CDR1 is SGDLS and CDR2 YYNGEE. DNA of the CDR3: TGTGCCCAACCCAGAGGGGGAAACACCATATATTTT. Amino acids: CAQPRGGNTIYF.

The chain links TRBV10-2 to TRBJ1-2; weak D call: TRBD1 (6 bases). V lost 5 bases, J lost 6 bases, and 13 bases lay in between. Looked up from germline, CDR1 is WSHSY and CDR2 is SAAADI. The CDR3 length is 13 residues. The CDR3 reads CASSTQGPDGYTF. The CDR3 DNA is TGCGCCAGCAGTACACAGGGACCTGATGGCTACACCTTC.

The V call is TRBV2, the J call TRBJ1-2, with D perhaps TRBD1 (5 bases). V was clipped by 2 bases and J by 4 bases, with 14 bases between them. Germline V CDR1 and CDR2: SNHLY, FYNNEI. The CDR3 is 15 amino acids. The CDR3 loop is CASSEQDTEFYGYTF. The CDR3 DNA sequence: TGTGCCAGCAGTGAACAGGACACGGAATTCTATGGCTACACCTTC.

This chain uses TRBV7-9 with TRBJ2-3; possibly TRBD1 for D (5 bases). Germline-derived CDR1 and CDR2 are SEHNR and FQNEAQ (reference sequence). V was trimmed by 11 bases and J by 0 bases, leaving 15 bases between them. CDR3 length: 14 residues. Here the CDR3 reads CAGIRGPSTDTQYF. In DNA form, the CDR3 reads TGTGCCGGGATAAGGGGCCCTAGCACAGATACGCAGTATTTT. Together with reference TRBV7-9 and TRBJ2-3, the CDR3 gives the full variable domain: DTGVSQNPRHKITKRGQNVTFRCDPISEHNRLYWYRQTLGQGPEFLTYFQNEAQLEKSRLLSDRFSAERPKGSFSTLEIQRTEQGDSAMYLCAGIRGPSTDTQYFGPGTRLTVL.

The chain has TRBV15 and TRBJ1-5; D not resolved. The CDR3 has 15 amino acids. V dropped 3 bases and J dropped 5 bases, with 14 bases sitting between them. Germline V gives CDR1 LNHNV, CDR2 YYDKDF (reference sequence). The CDR3 DNA reads TGTGCCACCAGCAGGAATAATGAGGGTTATCAGCCCCAGCATTTT. Its translation is CATSRNNEGYQPQHF. Using reference TRBV15 and TRBJ1-5 for the parts outside the CDR3, the full variable domain is DAMVIQNPRYQVTQFGKPVTLSCSQTLNHNVMYWYQQKSSQAPKLLFHYYDKDFNNEADTPDNFQSRRPNTSFCFLDIRSPGLGDTAMYLCATSRNNEGYQPQHFGDGTRLSIL.

The CDR3 DNA is TGTGCCAGCAGCCAAGTGGGGGGGGCGCAACTTACCGCGTGGGAGCTGTTTTTT. Its translation is CASSQVGGAQLTAWELFF. The V and J genes are TRBV4-2 and TRBJ2-2; perhaps TRBD2 as D (7 bases). Germline CDR1 and CDR2: LGHNA and YNFKEQ. The CDR3 is made up of 18 amino acids. The V end was cut by 1 base, the J end by 9 bases, with 24 bases between.

The V gene is TRBV27, the J gene TRBJ2-1; 9 bases match TRBD1. Germline V gene data show CDR1 as MNHEY and CDR2 as SMNVEV (reference sequence). The CDR3 sequence is 16 residues long. V lost 0 bases and J lost 4; bases outside the gene matches: 4. The CDR3 is CASSLSTGGEYNEQFF. CDR3 DNA sequence: TGTGCCAGCAGTTTATCGACAGGGGGGGAGTACAATGAGCAGTTCTTC.

The chain combines TRBV27 with TRBJ1-2, with D unclear. This CDR3 has 13 amino acids. V was clipped by 0 bases and J by 6 bases, with 8 bases between them. Germline loops: CDR1 MNHEY, CDR2 SMNVEV (reference sequence). The CDR3 DNA sequence: TGTGCCAGCAGTTTATCCTGGAGGGATGGCTACACCTTC. It is translated as CASSLSWRDGYTF.

The V call is TRBV15, the J call TRBJ1-2, with D unclear. V gave up 1 base and J gave up 1 base, with 10 bases separating them. The CDR3 is 15 residues long. CDR1 is LNHNV and CDR2 is YYDKDF in the germline V gene (reference sequence). CDR3 protein: CATSRVYRDNYGYTF. DNA for the CDR3: TGTGCCACCAGCAGAGTTTACCGGGATAACTATGGCTACACCTTC.

The chain joins TRBV30 to TRBJ2-7; 10 bases agree with TRBD1. The CDR3 covers 14 residues. Germline trimming cut 6 bases from V and 0 bases from J; bases unmatched to any gene: 5. Germline-derived CDR1 and CDR2 are GTSNPN and SVGIG (reference sequence). CDR3 loop: CACLRDRGSYEQYF. DNA of the CDR3: TGTGCCTGCCTCCGGGACAGGGGCTCCTACGAGCAGTACTTC.

A note on this clone: The same CDR3 can be traced to other DNA sequences in this sample. V and J are TRBV5-1 and TRBJ2-3; TRBD1 matches at 7 bases. Losses at the gene ends were 0 bases for V and 3 bases for J; bases not matched to a gene: 1. CDR3 length equals 14 residues. Looked up from germline, CDR1 is SGHRS and CDR2 is YFSETQ. The CDR3 DNA sequence: TGCGCCAGCAGCTTGGACAGGGGAACAGATACGCAGTATTTT. It yields the protein CASSLDRGTDTQYF.